This is a list of T cell receptor beta chains from one sample in a study of T cell responses to AZD1222 COVID-19 vaccine. TCRdb's copy holds only in-frame clones and misses some; the assay was immunoSEQ multiplex PCR. The top ten hold under 5.5% of the sample, which has about 150,000 clones, nearly 90% seen once. Sequences were derived from peripheral blood, sampled 28 days after the second dose of the MenACWY control vaccine. These receptors all stem from an adult who received the MenACWY meningococcal vaccine as a control. The CDR3 runs from the conserved cysteine through the conserved F or W. The D gene is left open where the match is weak. Size values are once, few and many counts, or a class for expanded clones, and some rows have none.

J gene: TRBJ1-2; V gene: TRBV5-4; clone size: .; D gene: TRBD1; CDR3 protein: CASSLAQGAGYTF; CDR3 DNA: TGTGCCAGCAGCTTGGCCCAGGGGGCGGGCTACACCTTC
J gene: TRBJ2-6; V gene: TRBV5-6; clone size: .; D gene: .; CDR3 protein: CASSLGRSGANVLTF; CDR3 DNA: TGTGCCAGCAGCTTGGGGCGCTCCGGGGCCAACGTCCTGACTTTC
J gene: TRBJ1-2; V gene: TRBV29-1; clone size: once; D gene: TRBD1; CDR3 protein: CSVRDREFNGYTF; CDR3 DNA: TGCAGCGTCCGGGACAGGGAATTCAACGGCTACACCTTC
J gene: TRBJ1-6; V gene: TRBV28; clone size: .; D gene: TRBD1; CDR3 protein: CASYSPSGTANSPLHF; CDR3 DNA: TGTGCCAGCTATTCCCCTAGCGGGACAGCCAATTCACCCCTCCACTTT
J gene: TRBJ1-2; V gene: TRBV6-4; clone size: .; D gene: .; CDR3 protein: CASTPGWGNYGYTF; CDR3 DNA: TGTGCCAGCACCCCTGGTTGGGGGAACTATGGCTACACCTTC
J gene: TRBJ2-1; V gene: TRBV25-1; clone size: once; D gene: .; CDR3 protein: CASNRGAGLREQFF; CDR3 DNA: TGTGCCAGCAACCGGGGCGCAGGACTTCGTGAGCAGTTCTTC
J gene: TRBJ2-7; V gene: TRBV9; clone size: once; D gene: .; CDR3 protein: CASSVAPTFSYEQYF; CDR3 DNA: TGTGCCAGCAGCGTAGCCCCGACATTTTCCTACGAGCAGTACTTC
J gene: TRBJ1-5; V gene: TRBV7-2; clone size: .; D gene: .; CDR3 protein: CASSPEREQPQHF; CDR3 DNA: TGTGCCAGCAGCCCCGAAAGAGAACAGCCCCAGCATTTT
J gene: TRBJ1-2; V gene: TRBV2; clone size: .; D gene: .; CDR3 protein: CASRSVDMSLNGYTF; CDR3 DNA: TGTGCCAGCAGAAGTGTGGACATGAGCCTTAATGGCTACACCTTC
J gene: TRBJ2-7; V gene: TRBV13; clone size: few; D gene: TRBD1; CDR3 protein: CASSLVVLGQGAPERERNEQYF; CDR3 DNA: TGTGCCAGCAGCTTAGTCGTATTGGGACAGGGGGCGCCGGAGCGGGAAAGGAACGAGCAGTACTTC
J gene: TRBJ2-1; V gene: TRBV18; clone size: .; D gene: TRBD2; CDR3 protein: CASSPWASGTVNEQFF; CDR3 DNA: TGTGCCAGCTCACCATGGGCTAGCGGGACGGTCAATGAGCAGTTCTTC
J gene: TRBJ2-7; V gene: TRBV27; clone size: few; D gene: .; CDR3 protein: CASSPYGGSYEQYF; CDR3 DNA: TGTGCCAGCAGTCCCTATGGCGGGTCCTACGAGCAGTACTTC
J gene: TRBJ2-1; V gene: TRBV18; clone size: .; D gene: TRBD2; CDR3 protein: CASSPLAGGPNEQFF; CDR3 DNA: TGTGCCAGCTCACCACTAGCGGGGGGGCCCAATGAGCAGTTCTTC
J gene: TRBJ2-7; V gene: TRBV3-1/TRBV3-2; clone size: .; D gene: TRBD1; CDR3 protein: CASSQGQLPGQSYEQYF; CDR3 DNA: TGTGCCAGCAGCCAAGGTCAACTTCCGGGACAGAGCTACGAGCAGTACTTC
J gene: TRBJ2-1; V gene: TRBV11-3; clone size: .; D gene: .; CDR3 protein: CASSLGRNNEQFF; CDR3 DNA: TGTGCCAGCAGCTTAGGCAGGAACAATGAGCAGTTCTTC
J gene: TRBJ2-4; V gene: TRBV11-3; clone size: .; D gene: .; CDR3 protein: CASSLKTGRVQNIQYF; CDR3 DNA: TGTGCCAGCAGCTTAAAAACAGGAAGGGTCCAAAACATTCAGTACTTC
J gene: TRBJ2-2; V gene: TRBV7-2; clone size: .; D gene: .; CDR3 protein: CASSRGDIGELFF; CDR3 DNA: TGTGCCAGCAGCCGAGGGGATATCGGGGAGCTGTTTTTT
J gene: TRBJ2-1; V gene: TRBV10-3; clone size: .; D gene: .; CDR3 protein: CAISEGSRNEQFF; CDR3 DNA: TGTGCCATCAGTGAGGGATCACGCAATGAGCAGTTCTTC
J gene: TRBJ1-2; V gene: TRBV6-1; clone size: .; D gene: .; CDR3 protein: CASRSQDYGYTF; CDR3 DNA: TGTGCCAGCAGGTCGCAGGACTATGGCTACACCTTC
J gene: TRBJ2-5; V gene: TRBV19; clone size: .; D gene: .; CDR3 protein: CASARTQRAVVQETQYF; CDR3 DNA: TGTGCCAGTGCCCGCACCCAGCGGGCCGTCGTCCAAGAGACCCAGTACTTC
J gene: TRBJ1-1; V gene: TRBV13; clone size: many; D gene: TRBD1; CDR3 protein: CASSLGQGSWAEAFF; CDR3 DNA: TGTGCCAGCAGCTTGGGACAGGGATCGTGGGCTGAAGCTTTCTTT
J gene: TRBJ2-2; V gene: TRBV7-3; clone size: once; D gene: .; CDR3 protein: CASSLIPGTGELFF; CDR3 DNA: TGTGCCAGCAGCTTAATCCCGGGCACCGGGGAGCTGTTTTTT
J gene: TRBJ2-7; V gene: TRBV12-3/TRBV12-4; clone size: .; D gene: TRBD1; CDR3 protein: CASRQGASYEQYF; CDR3 DNA: TGTGCCAGCAGACAGGGGGCCTCCTACGAGCAGTACTTC
J gene: TRBJ2-3; V gene: TRBV2; clone size: .; D gene: .; CDR3 protein: CASGTSQQYF; CDR3 DNA: TGTGCCAGCGGGACCAGCCAGCAGTATTTT
J gene: TRBJ2-2; V gene: TRBV7-6; clone size: .; D gene: .; CDR3 protein: CASSTGHTGELFF; CDR3 DNA: TGTGCCAGCAGTACAGGGCACACCGGGGAGCTGTTTTTT
J gene: TRBJ1-1; V gene: TRBV5-8; clone size: .; D gene: .; CDR3 protein: CASSLPGSYTEAFF; CDR3 DNA: TGTGCCAGCAGCTTGCCAGGGTCGTACACTGAAGCTTTCTTT
J gene: TRBJ2-1; V gene: TRBV5-1; clone size: .; D gene: TRBD1; CDR3 protein: CASSHGTGGLGNEQFF; CDR3 DNA: TGCGCCAGCAGCCACGGGACAGGGGGTCTCGGGAATGAGCAGTTCTTC
J gene: TRBJ2-3; V gene: TRBV3-1/TRBV3-2; clone size: .; D gene: .; CDR3 protein: CASSLHSVDTQYF; CDR3 DNA: TGTGCCAGCAGCCTCCACTCGGTGGATACGCAGTATTTT
J gene: TRBJ2-7; V gene: TRBV9; clone size: .; D gene: TRBD1; CDR3 protein: CASSVGSQGQGGSGPIYF; CDR3 DNA: TGTGCCAGCAGCGTAGGGAGCCAAGGACAGGGCGGGTCTGGGCCCATCTACTTC
J gene: TRBJ2-2; V gene: TRBV6-5; clone size: .; D gene: .; CDR3 protein: CASSSQPDRAGELFF; CDR3 DNA: TGTGCCAGCAGTTCCCAGCCAGACCGCGCCGGGGAGCTGTTTTTT
J gene: TRBJ1-1; V gene: TRBV18; clone size: once; D gene: .; CDR3 protein: CASSPPEMNTEAFF; CDR3 DNA: TGTGCCAGCTCACCACCCGAGATGAACACTGAAGCTTTCTTT
J gene: TRBJ1-2; V gene: TRBV7-2; clone size: .; D gene: .; CDR3 protein: CASSPRESNYGYTF; CDR3 DNA: TGTGCCAGCAGCCCCCGGGAATCTAACTATGGCTACACCTTC
J gene: TRBJ2-1; V gene: TRBV6-2/TRBV6-3; clone size: .; D gene: .; CDR3 protein: CASSYLHKIPGKPYNEQFF; CDR3 DNA: TGTGCCAGCAGTTACCTCCACAAAATACCGGGAAAGCCTTACAATGAGCAGTTCTTC
J gene: TRBJ2-1; V gene: TRBV11-2; clone size: .; D gene: TRBD2; CDR3 protein: CASSLSSGAYNEQFF; CDR3 DNA: TGTGCCAGCAGCTTGTCTAGCGGGGCCTACAATGAGCAGTTCTTC
J gene: TRBJ2-3; V gene: TRBV6-6; clone size: .; D gene: .; CDR3 protein: CASSQVGRPLNEYF; CDR3 DNA: TGTGCCAGCAGCCAAGTGGGACGGCCGTTGAATGAGTATTTT
J gene: TRBJ1-5; V gene: TRBV6-2/TRBV6-3; clone size: .; D gene: .; CDR3 protein: CASSSPRGVSNQPQHF; CDR3 DNA: TGTGCCAGCAGTTCCCCCCGGGGGGTCAGCAATCAGCCCCAGCATTTT
J gene: TRBJ2-3; V gene: TRBV18; clone size: .; D gene: .; CDR3 protein: CASSREPSTDTQYF; CDR3 DNA: TGTGCCAGCTCACGGGAACCAAGCACAGATACGCAGTATTTT
J gene: TRBJ2-3; V gene: TRBV30; clone size: .; D gene: .; CDR3 protein: CAWSVGGIEEYF; CDR3 DNA: TGTGCCTGGAGTGTAGGAGGGATTGAGGAGTATTTT
J gene: TRBJ2-2; V gene: TRBV12-5; clone size: .; D gene: TRBD1; CDR3 protein: CASARGTGEIEELFF; CDR3 DNA: TGTGCTAGTGCCAGAGGGACAGGAGAGATTGAGGAGCTGTTTTTT
J gene: TRBJ1-2; V gene: TRBV7-9; clone size: .; D gene: .; CDR3 protein: CASSPLGHTLYGYTF; CDR3 DNA: TGTGCCAGCAGCCCCCTCGGGCACACCCTCTATGGCTACACCTTC
J gene: TRBJ2-7; V gene: TRBV11-2; clone size: once; D gene: TRBD1; CDR3 protein: CASSLDYRGPYEQYF; CDR3 DNA: TGTGCCAGCAGCTTAGATTACAGGGGGCCGTACGAGCAGTACTTC
J gene: TRBJ2-1; V gene: TRBV27; clone size: .; D gene: TRBD2; CDR3 protein: CASTPGTSSYNEQFF; CDR3 DNA: TGTGCCAGTACGCCTGGGACTAGCTCCTACAATGAGCAGTTCTTC
J gene: TRBJ2-2; V gene: TRBV4-3; clone size: .; D gene: TRBD1; CDR3 protein: CASSPRAGQGVTGELFF; CDR3 DNA: TGCGCCAGCAGCCCCAGAGCGGGACAGGGGGTCACCGGGGAGCTGTTTTTT
J gene: TRBJ1-5; V gene: TRBV6-6; clone size: .; D gene: TRBD1; CDR3 protein: CASSDPGTVEQPQHF; CDR3 DNA: TGTGCCAGCAGTGACCCCGGGACAGTAGAGCAGCCCCAGCATTTT
J gene: TRBJ1-1; V gene: TRBV7-9; clone size: .; D gene: TRBD1; CDR3 protein: CASSLLQGATEAFF; CDR3 DNA: TGTGCCAGCAGCTTACTACAGGGGGCCACTGAAGCTTTCTTT
J gene: TRBJ2-2; V gene: TRBV28; clone size: .; D gene: .; CDR3 protein: CASSSLHTGELFF; CDR3 DNA: TGTGCCAGCAGTTCTTTACACACCGGGGAGCTGTTTTTT
J gene: TRBJ1-2; V gene: TRBV7-9; clone size: .; D gene: .; CDR3 protein: CASSLLGVRYGYTF; CDR3 DNA: TGTGCCAGCAGCTTACTGGGGGTGCGCTATGGCTACACCTTC
J gene: TRBJ2-1; V gene: TRBV3-1/TRBV3-2; clone size: .; D gene: .; CDR3 protein: CASSQGAAEYNEQFF; CDR3 DNA: TGTGCCAGCAGCCAAGGCGCAGCGGAGTACAATGAGCAGTTCTTC
J gene: TRBJ2-7; V gene: TRBV5-8; clone size: .; D gene: .; CDR3 protein: CASSFKVNYEQYF; CDR3 DNA: TGTGCCAGCAGCTTCAAAGTGAATTACGAGCAGTACTTC
J gene: TRBJ2-2; V gene: TRBV2; clone size: .; D gene: .; CDR3 protein: CASSVWGAGNTGELFF; CDR3 DNA: TGTGCCAGCAGTGTGTGGGGGGCAGGGAACACCGGGGAGCTGTTTTTT
J gene: TRBJ2-5; V gene: TRBV6-5; clone size: .; D gene: .; CDR3 protein: CASSPPQYF; CDR3 DNA: TGTGCCAGCTCCCCCCCCCAGTACTTC
J gene: TRBJ1-5; V gene: TRBV5-4; clone size: .; D gene: TRBD1; CDR3 protein: CASSVQGAGNQPQHF; CDR3 DNA: TGTGCCAGCAGCGTCCAGGGGGCCGGCAATCAGCCCCAGCATTTT
J gene: TRBJ2-5; V gene: TRBV28; clone size: once; D gene: TRBD2; CDR3 protein: CASTTPAGDGETQYF; CDR3 DNA: TGTGCCAGCACCACTCCGGCGGGAGATGGGGAGACCCAGTACTTC